This T cell receptor (beta chain) was sequenced in a study of T cell repertoires in cytomegalovirus infection. The overall study: From public TCR beta signatures came an indication of both CMV infection and matching HLA type.

TCRdb re-analysed the reads in MiXCR, keeping a single row per CDR3 protein. The sample shows 550,000 to 850,000 distinct CDR3 sequences, 30% to 35% of them seen only once. Remarks on this clonotype: The antigen remains undetermined.

The CDR3 contains 17 residues. Germline values: CDR1 LGHNA, CDR2 YNFKEQ. V was clipped by 1 base and J by 6 bases, with 19 bases between them. The origin of this receptor is a human donor in good health (CMV status not recorded). Some clones in this sample may be carry-over from other donors' samples. This specimen consisted of cultured PBMCs, obtained from culture after CMV antigen stimulation. The V call is TRBV4-2, the J call TRBJ1-5; a possible D gene is TRBD1 (6 bases). Here the CDR3 DNA reads TGTGCCAGCAGCCAAGGGGGGCTTACAGGGTTGGGTCAGCCCCAGCATTTT. Translating it yields CASSQGGLTGLGQPQHF.